This is a list of T cell receptor beta chains from one sample in a study of shared clonotypes between healthy human individuals. The repertoire was sequenced with immunoSEQ multiplex PCR; TCRdb's copy has only in-frame clones and lacks some. The sample lists some 740,000 clones, around 92% seen once, with 20% to 30% in the top ten. The sequenced sample consisted of naive CD8+ T cells sorted from blood. Receptors originate from a man aged 25-45 years in good health. The CDR3 runs from the conserved cysteine through the conserved F or W. A D gene is named only where the DNA matches it firmly. Rows may omit the clone size; those that give it use once, few, many or a size class.

CDR3aa: CASSFSGAYNEQFF
CDR3nt: TGTGCCAGCAGCTTTTCAGGGGCCTACAATGAGCAGTTCTTC
abundance: .
d_gene: .
j_gene: TRBJ2-1
v_gene: TRBV7-9

CDR3aa: CASSVGPRYEQYF
CDR3nt: TGTGCCAGCAGCGTCGGGCCCCGTTACGAGCAGTACTTC
abundance: .
d_gene: .
j_gene: TRBJ2-7
v_gene: TRBV7-2

CDR3aa: CASSSGTAVEQYF
CDR3nt: TGTGCCAGCAGCTCTGGGACAGCCGTCGAGCAGTACTTC
abundance: .
d_gene: TRBD1
j_gene: TRBJ2-7
v_gene: TRBV7-6

CDR3aa: CASSLDRVHLTEQYF
CDR3nt: TGTGCCAGCAGCCTGGACCGGGTCCACCTTACGGAGCAGTACTTC
abundance: few
d_gene: .
j_gene: TRBJ2-7
v_gene: TRBV5-4

CDR3aa: CASSPAIYEQYF
CDR3nt: TGTGCCAGCAGCCCCGCGATCTACGAGCAGTACTTC
abundance: .
d_gene: .
j_gene: TRBJ2-7
v_gene: TRBV7-9

CDR3aa: CSVVGTSGQGNEQFF
CDR3nt: TGCAGCGTTGTCGGGACTAGCGGCCAAGGCAATGAGCAGTTCTTC
abundance: once
d_gene: TRBD2
j_gene: TRBJ2-1
v_gene: TRBV29-1

CDR3aa: CASSVSLTGELFF
CDR3nt: TGTGCCAGCAGCGTAAGTTTGACCGGGGAGCTGTTTTTT
abundance: .
d_gene: .
j_gene: TRBJ2-2
v_gene: TRBV9

CDR3aa: CASSSQGNEAFF
CDR3nt: TGTGCCAGCAGCTCACAGGGAAATGAAGCTTTCTTT
abundance: .
d_gene: .
j_gene: TRBJ1-1
v_gene: TRBV11-2

CDR3aa: CASSIAVAGGETQYF
CDR3nt: TGTGCCAGTAGTATAGCGGTAGCGGGAGGAGAGACCCAGTACTTC
abundance: once
d_gene: TRBD2
j_gene: TRBJ2-5
v_gene: TRBV19

CDR3aa: CASSLEGGGSYEQYF
CDR3nt: TGTGCCAGCAGCTTAGAAGGAGGGGGTTCCTACGAGCAGTACTTC
abundance: .
d_gene: .
j_gene: TRBJ2-7
v_gene: TRBV11-2

CDR3aa: CASSYITGQGGETQYF
CDR3nt: TGTGCCAGCAGTTACATTACCGGACAGGGTGGAGAGACCCAGTACTTC
abundance: .
d_gene: TRBD1
j_gene: TRBJ2-5
v_gene: TRBV2

CDR3aa: CASSSSSGSYEQYF
CDR3nt: TGTGCCAGCAGCTCATCTAGCGGCTCCTACGAGCAGTACTTC
abundance: .
d_gene: TRBD2
j_gene: TRBJ2-7
v_gene: TRBV5-5

CDR3aa: CASRTGDYNQPQHF
CDR3nt: TGTGCCAGTAGAACAGGGGACTACAATCAGCCCCAGCATTTT
abundance: .
d_gene: TRBD1
j_gene: TRBJ1-5
v_gene: TRBV28

CDR3aa: CASGSGAEQYF
CDR3nt: TGTGCCAGCGGCAGTGGGGCCGAGCAGTACTTC
abundance: .
d_gene: .
j_gene: TRBJ2-7
v_gene: TRBV7-9

CDR3aa: CASAEAQVMVEANYGYTF
CDR3nt: TGTGCCAGCGCGGAAGCCCAGGTTATGGTAGAAGCTAACTATGGCTACACCTTC
abundance: once
d_gene: .
j_gene: TRBJ1-2
v_gene: TRBV5-5

CDR3aa: CASSPDRGRGNTIYF
CDR3nt: TGTGCCAGCAGTCCGGACAGGGGGCGAGGAAACACCATATATTTT
abundance: .
d_gene: TRBD1
j_gene: TRBJ1-3
v_gene: TRBV27